Presented here are 11 T cell receptor beta chains from one specimen sequenced in a study of cytomegalovirus exposure and HLA in healthy donors. This PCR relied on a set of 60 Vbeta primers and 13 Jbeta primers. The protocol was immunoSEQ multiplex PCR, while the TCRdb copy is restricted to in-frame clones and leaves out a portion. The sample includes 110,000 to 150,000 clones, about two thirds seen only once; the top ten take roughly 4.7%. Material for sequencing was PBMCs. Receptors were obtained from a man in his sixties in good health and CMV-seronegative.

This clone was seen more than once but under ten times. The chain links TRBV6-6 to TRBJ2-7; 8 bases line up with TRBD1. Germline CDR1 is MNHNY and CDR2 is SVGAGI (reference sequence). This CDR3 contains 16 residues. V lost 5 bases to trimming and J lost 4 bases; unmatched junction nucleotides: 13. The CDR3 DNA reads TGTGCCAGCAGTAACTATCTAGGACAGGGAGAATACGAGCAGTACTTC. This codes for CASSNYLGQGEYEQYF.

The chain uses TRBV5-1 and TRBJ1-1; TRBD1 matches at 7 bases. This CDR3 region has 16 residues. The junction had 9 bases not matched to a gene; V was cut back by 4 bases and J by 0 bases. In germline, CDR1 is SGHRS, CDR2 YFSETQ. The CDR3 nucleotides are TGCGCCAGCAGCCCCTTAACAGGGGACCTGAACACTGAAGCTTTCTTT. It yields the protein CASSPLTGDLNTEAFF.

The gene calls are TRBV5-4 and TRBJ2-1, with 10 bases matching TRBD2. J gave up 4 bases and V 2 bases, and 6 bases lay outside the gene matches. This CDR3 has 16 amino acids. Germline CDR1 SGHNT, CDR2 YYREEE (reference sequence). CDR3 sequence (DNA): TGTGCCAGCAGCTTTCCTGGGACTAGCGTTTACAATGAGCAGTTCTTC. Translation: CASSFPGTSVYNEQFF.

The CDR3 is CASSPLRGRHEQYF. Here the CDR3 DNA reads TGTGCCAGCAGCCCTCTCAGGGGGCGTCACGAGCAGTACTTC. V and J are TRBV11-2 and TRBJ2-7, with 8 bases that match TRBD1. With 5 bases clipped from V and 5 bases from J, the junction kept 8 bases outside the gene matches. CDR3 length: 14 amino acids. The germline V gene has CDR1 SGHAT and CDR2 FQNNGV.

This chain joins TRBV19 and TRBJ2-7; TRBD2 agrees at 8 bases. The CDR3 sequence is 14 residues long. Germline values: CDR1 LNHDA, CDR2 SQIVND (reference sequence). V shed 4 bases, J shed 2 bases, and the junction held 4 bases outside the gene matches. The CDR3 nucleotides are TGTGCCAGTAGTAGGACTAGCCGACCCTACGAGCAGTACTTC. Protein product: CASSRTSRPYEQYF.

This chain links TRBV12-1 with TRBJ2-1; TRBD2 reflects the table's D call only, with no check against the DNA. TRBV12-1 is shown as a pseudogene. The CDR3 extends over 19 amino acids. The CDR3 bases are TGTGCCAGCAGCTTTGCAAGGCGGGAGTCAATGAGCTCCTACAATGAGCAGTTCTTC. This gives the protein CASSFARRESMSSYNEQFF.

In this sample, this clone turned up a few times. This chain links TRBV5-1 with TRBJ1-2, with 9 bases identical to TRBD1. The CDR3 sequence is 15 residues long. Germline V gene sequence: CDR1 SGHRS, CDR2 YFSETQ. Germline trimming cut 1 base from V and 0 bases from J; bases unmatched to any gene: 1. CDR3 sequence (DNA): TGCGCCAGCAGCTTGAGGACAGGGGCTAACTATGGCTACACCTTC. Protein sequence: CASSLRTGANYGYTF.

V is TRBV6-5 and J is TRBJ2-6, with D maybe TRBD1 (5 bases). This CDR3 comprises 14 residues. Trimming took 7 bases from V and 0 from J, leaving 7 bases between them. The germline gives CDR1 MNHEY, CDR2 SVGAGI. CDR3 residues: CASNRYSGANVLTF. In DNA, the CDR3 is TGTGCCAGCAACAGGTACTCTGGGGCCAACGTCCTGACTTTC.

The chain joins TRBV29-1 to TRBJ1-2, with 8 bases matching TRBD1. CDR3 length: 12 residues. CDR1 and CDR2 (germline): SQVTM, ANQGSEA. J gave up 5 bases and V 7 bases, and 6 bases lay outside the gene matches. The CDR3, as DNA: TGCAGCGCGAATCAGGGGGCTTATGGCTACACCTTC. Amino acid sequence: CSANQGAYGYTF.

The rearrangement uses TRBV6-6 and TRBJ1-1, with unresolved D. The ends were cut back, 2 bases at V and 3 bases at J, with 13 bases in the middle. The germline gives CDR1 MNHNY, CDR2 SVGAGI (reference sequence). The CDR3 length is 15 residues. The CDR3, as DNA: TGTGCCAGCAGTTACCCCGCAGGTTCCCACACTGAAGCTTTCTTT. Translating it yields CASSYPAGSHTEAFF.

The rearrangement links TRBV5-4 to TRBJ2-2; the D is unclear. Germline CDR1 and CDR2: SGHNT and YYREEE (reference sequence). This CDR3 comprises 12 residues. Trimming left V 0 bases short and J 7 bases short, with 4 bases between. The CDR3, as DNA: TGTGCCAGCAGCTTGGTAGTCGGGGAGCTGTTTTTT. This encodes CASSLVVGELFF. Full variable domain (missing parts from reference TRBV5-4 and TRBJ2-2): ETGVTQSPTHLIKTRGQQVTLRCSSQSGHNTVSWYQQALGQGPQFIFQYYREEENGRGNFPPRFSGLQFPNYSSELNVNALELDDSALYLCASSLVVGELFFGEGSRLTVL.